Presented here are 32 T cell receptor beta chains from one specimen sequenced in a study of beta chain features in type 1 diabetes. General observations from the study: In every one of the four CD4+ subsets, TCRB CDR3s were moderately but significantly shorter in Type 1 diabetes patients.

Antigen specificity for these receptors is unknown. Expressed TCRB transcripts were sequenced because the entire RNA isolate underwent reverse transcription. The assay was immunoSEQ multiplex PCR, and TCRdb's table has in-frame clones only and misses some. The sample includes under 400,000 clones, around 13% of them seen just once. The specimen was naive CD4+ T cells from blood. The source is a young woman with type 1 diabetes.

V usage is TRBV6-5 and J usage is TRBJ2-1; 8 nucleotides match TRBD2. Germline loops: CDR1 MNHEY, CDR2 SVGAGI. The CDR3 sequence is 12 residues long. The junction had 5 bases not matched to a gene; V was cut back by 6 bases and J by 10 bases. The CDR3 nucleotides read TGTGCCAGCAGCGGGACTAGTGGAGAGCAGTTCTTC. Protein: CASSGTSGEQFF.

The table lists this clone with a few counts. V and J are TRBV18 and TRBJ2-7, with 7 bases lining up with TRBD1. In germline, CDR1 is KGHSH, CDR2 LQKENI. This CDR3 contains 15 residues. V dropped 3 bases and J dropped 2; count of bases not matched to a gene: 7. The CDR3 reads CASSPGTAVAYEQYF. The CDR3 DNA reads TGTGCCAGCTCACCCGGGACAGCCGTCGCCTACGAGCAGTACTTC.

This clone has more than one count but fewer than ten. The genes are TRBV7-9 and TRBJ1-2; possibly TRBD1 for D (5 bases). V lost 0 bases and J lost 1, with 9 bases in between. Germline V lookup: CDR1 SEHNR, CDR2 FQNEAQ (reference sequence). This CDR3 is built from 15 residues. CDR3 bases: TGTGCCAGCAGCTTAGCGGACACCGATAACTATGGCTACACCTTC. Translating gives CASSLADTDNYGYTF.

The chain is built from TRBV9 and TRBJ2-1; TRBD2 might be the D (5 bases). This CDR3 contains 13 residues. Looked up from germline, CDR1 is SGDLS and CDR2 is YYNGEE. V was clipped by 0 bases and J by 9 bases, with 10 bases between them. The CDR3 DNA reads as TGTGCCAGCAGCGTAGAGGCCCGGGGTGAGCAGTTCTTC. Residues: CASSVEARGEQFF.

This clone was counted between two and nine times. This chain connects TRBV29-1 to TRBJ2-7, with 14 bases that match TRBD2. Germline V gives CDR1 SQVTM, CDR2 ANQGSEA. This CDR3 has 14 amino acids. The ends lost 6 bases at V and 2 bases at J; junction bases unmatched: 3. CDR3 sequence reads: CSVGLAGGTYEQYF. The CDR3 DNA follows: TGCAGCGTCGGACTAGCGGGAGGCACCTACGAGCAGTACTTC.

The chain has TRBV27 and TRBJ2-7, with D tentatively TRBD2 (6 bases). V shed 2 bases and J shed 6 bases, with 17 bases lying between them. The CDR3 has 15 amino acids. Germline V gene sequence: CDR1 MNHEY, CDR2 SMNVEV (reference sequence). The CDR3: CASSLHGVVGGEQYF. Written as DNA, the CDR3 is TGTGCCAGCAGTTTACACGGGGTTGTGGGAGGCGAGCAGTACTTC.

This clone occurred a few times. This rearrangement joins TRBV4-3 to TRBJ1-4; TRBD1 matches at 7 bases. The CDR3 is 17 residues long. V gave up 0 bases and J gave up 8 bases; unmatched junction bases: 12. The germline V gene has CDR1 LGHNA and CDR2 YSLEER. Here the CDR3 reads CASSQDRRWDRGEKLFF. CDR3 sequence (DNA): TGCGCCAGCAGCCAAGATAGAAGATGGGACAGAGGAGAAAAACTGTTTTTT.

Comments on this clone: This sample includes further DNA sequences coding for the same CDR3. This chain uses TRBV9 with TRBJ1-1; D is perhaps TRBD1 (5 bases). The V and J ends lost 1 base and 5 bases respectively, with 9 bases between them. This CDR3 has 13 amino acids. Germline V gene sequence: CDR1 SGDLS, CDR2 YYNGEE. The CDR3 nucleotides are TGTGCCAGCAGCGTACGGGGGAATACTGAAGCTTTCTTT. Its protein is CASSVRGNTEAFF.

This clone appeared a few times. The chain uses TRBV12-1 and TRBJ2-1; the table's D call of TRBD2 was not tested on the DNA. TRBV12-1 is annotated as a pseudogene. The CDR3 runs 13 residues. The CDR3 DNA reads TGTGCCAGCAGCTTGGGACTTAACAATGAGCAGTTCTTC. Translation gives CASSLGLNNEQFF.

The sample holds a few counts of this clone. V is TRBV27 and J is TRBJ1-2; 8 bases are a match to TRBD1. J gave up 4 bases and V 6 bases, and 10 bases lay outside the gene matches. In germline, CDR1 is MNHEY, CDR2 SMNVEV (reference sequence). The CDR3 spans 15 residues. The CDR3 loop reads CASSRRGQVGYGYTF. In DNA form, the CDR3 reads TGTGCCAGCAGCCGAAGGGGACAGGTCGGCTATGGCTACACCTTC.

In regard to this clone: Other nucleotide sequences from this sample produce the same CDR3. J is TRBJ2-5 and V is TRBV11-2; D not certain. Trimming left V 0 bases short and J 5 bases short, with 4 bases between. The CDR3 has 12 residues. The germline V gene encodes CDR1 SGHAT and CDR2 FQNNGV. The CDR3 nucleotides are TGTGCCAGCAGCTTAGACCGGGAGACCCAGTACTTC. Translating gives CASSLDRETQYF.

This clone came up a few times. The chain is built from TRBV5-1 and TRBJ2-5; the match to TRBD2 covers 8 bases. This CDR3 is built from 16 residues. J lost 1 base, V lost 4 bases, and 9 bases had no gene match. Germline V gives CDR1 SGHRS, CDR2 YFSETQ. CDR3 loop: CASSEPRAGGQETQYF. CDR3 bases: TGCGCCAGCAGCGAACCCAGGGCGGGAGGCCAAGAGACCCAGTACTTC.

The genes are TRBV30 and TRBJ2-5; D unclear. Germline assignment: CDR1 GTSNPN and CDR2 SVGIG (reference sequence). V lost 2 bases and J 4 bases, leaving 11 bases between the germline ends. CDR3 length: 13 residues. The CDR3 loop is CAWSRGSAETQYF. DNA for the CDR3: TGTGCCTGGAGTCGCGGCTCGGCAGAGACCCAGTACTTC.

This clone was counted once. The CDR3 bases are TGTGCCAGCAGCCTGAGACAGGACTACGAGCAGTACTTC. Amino acid sequence: CASSLRQDYEQYF. The J gene is TRBJ2-7, the V gene TRBV11-3; tentative D call: TRBD1 (6 bases). This CDR3 contains 13 residues. Trimming stripped 5 bases from V and 3 bases from J, with 11 bases between. CDR1 SGHNT and CDR2 YENEEA come from the germline V gene.

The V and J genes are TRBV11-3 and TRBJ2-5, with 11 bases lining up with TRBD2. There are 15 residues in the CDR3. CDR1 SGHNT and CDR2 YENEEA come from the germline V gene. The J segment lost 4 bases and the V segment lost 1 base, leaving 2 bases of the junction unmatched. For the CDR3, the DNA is TGTGCCAGCAGCTTAGTGCTAGCGGGGGGAGAGACCCAGTACTTC. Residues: CASSLVLAGGETQYF. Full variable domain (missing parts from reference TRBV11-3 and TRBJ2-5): EAGVVQSPRYKIIEKKQPVAFWCNPISGHNTLYWYLQNLGQGPELLIRYENEEAVDDSQLPKDRFSAERLKGVDSTLKIQPAELGDSAVYLCASSLVLAGGETQYFGPGTRLLVL.

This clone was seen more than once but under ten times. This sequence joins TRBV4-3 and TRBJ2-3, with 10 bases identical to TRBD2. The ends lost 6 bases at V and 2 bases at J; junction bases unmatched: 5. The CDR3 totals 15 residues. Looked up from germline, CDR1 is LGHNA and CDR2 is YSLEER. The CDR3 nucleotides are TGCGCCAGCAGGTTACTAGCGGGGTCCACAGATACGCAGTATTTT. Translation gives CASRLLAGSTDTQYF.

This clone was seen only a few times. The CDR3 reads CASALGEQYF. CDR3 DNA: TGTGCCAGCGCCCTCGGCGAGCAGTACTTC. The V and J genes are TRBV6-5 and TRBJ2-7, with D hard to call. The CDR3 extends over 10 amino acids. Trimming cost V 8 bases and J 6 bases, with 8 bases left between them. CDR1 MNHEY and CDR2 SVGAGI come from the germline V gene.

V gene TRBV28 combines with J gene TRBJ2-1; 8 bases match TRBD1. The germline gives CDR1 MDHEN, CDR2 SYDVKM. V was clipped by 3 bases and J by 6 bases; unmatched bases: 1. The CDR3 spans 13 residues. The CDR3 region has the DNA TGTGCCAGCAGTTTCACAGGGGGCAATGAGCAGTTCTTC. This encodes CASSFTGGNEQFF.

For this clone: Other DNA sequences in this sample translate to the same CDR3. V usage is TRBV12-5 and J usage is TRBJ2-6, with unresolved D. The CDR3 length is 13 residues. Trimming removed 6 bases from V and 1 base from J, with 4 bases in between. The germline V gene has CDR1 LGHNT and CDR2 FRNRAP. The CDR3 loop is CASGLSGANVLTF. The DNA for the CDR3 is TGTGCTAGTGGCTTATCTGGGGCCAACGTCCTGACTTTC.

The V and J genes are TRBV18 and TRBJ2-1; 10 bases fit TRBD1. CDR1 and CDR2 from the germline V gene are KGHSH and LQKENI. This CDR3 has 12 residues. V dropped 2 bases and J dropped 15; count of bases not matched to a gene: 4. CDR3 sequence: CASSPGDRGAFF. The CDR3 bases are TGTGCCAGCTCACCAGGGGACAGGGGTGCGTTCTTC.

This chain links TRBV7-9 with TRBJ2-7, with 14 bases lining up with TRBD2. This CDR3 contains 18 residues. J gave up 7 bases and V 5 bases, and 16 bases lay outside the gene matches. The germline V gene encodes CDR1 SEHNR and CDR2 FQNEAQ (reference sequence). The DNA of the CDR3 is TGTGCCAGCAGCATCACCGGGACTAGCGGGGGCCGGTTGGGAGAGCAGTACTTC. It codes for CASSITGTSGGRLGEQYF.

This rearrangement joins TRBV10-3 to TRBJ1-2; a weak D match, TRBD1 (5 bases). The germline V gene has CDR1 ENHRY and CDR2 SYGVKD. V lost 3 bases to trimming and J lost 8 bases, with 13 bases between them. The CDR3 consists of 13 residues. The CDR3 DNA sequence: TGTGCCATCAGTGATGGGCAGGGAAGAGGCTACACCTTC. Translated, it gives CAISDGQGRGYTF.

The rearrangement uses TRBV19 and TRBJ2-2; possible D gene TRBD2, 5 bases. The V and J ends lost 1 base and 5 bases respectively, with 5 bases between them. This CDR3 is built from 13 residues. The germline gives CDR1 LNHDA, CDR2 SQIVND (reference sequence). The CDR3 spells CASSIGGTGELFF. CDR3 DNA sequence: TGTGCCAGTAGTATAGGAGGGACCGGGGAGCTGTTTTTT. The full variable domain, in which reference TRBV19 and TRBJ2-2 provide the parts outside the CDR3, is DGGITQSPKYLFRKEGQNVTLSCEQNLNHDAMYWYRQDPGQGLRLIYYSQIVNDFQKGDIAEGYSVSREKKESFPLTVTSAQKNPTAFYLCASSIGGTGELFFGEGSRLTVL.

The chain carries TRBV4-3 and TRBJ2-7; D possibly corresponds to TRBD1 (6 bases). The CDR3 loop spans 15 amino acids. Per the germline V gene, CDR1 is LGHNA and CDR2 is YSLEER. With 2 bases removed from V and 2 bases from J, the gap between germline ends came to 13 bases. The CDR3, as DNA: TGCGCCAGCAGCCAATACAGGGCCCCGACCTACGAGCAGTACTTC. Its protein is CASSQYRAPTYEQYF.

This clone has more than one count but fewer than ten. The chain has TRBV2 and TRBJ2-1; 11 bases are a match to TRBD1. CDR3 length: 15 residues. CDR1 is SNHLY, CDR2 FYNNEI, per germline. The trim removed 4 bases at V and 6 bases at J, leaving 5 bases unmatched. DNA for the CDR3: TGTGCCAGCAGTGTCGGACAGGGGGCCCGCAATGAGCAGTTCTTC. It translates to CASSVGQGARNEQFF.

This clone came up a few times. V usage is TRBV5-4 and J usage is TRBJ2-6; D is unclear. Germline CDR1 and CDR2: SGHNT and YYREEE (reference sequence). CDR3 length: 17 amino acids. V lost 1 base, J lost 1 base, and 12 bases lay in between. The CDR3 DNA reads TGTGCCAGCAGCTTGAATCTGGCCTCGTCTGGGGCCAACGTCCTGACTTTC. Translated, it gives CASSLNLASSGANVLTF.

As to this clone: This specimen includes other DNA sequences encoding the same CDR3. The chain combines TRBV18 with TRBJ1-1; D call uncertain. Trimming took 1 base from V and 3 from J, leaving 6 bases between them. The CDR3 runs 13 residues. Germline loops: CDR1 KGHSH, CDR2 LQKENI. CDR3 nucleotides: TGTGCCAGCTCACCACTTTTAGACACTGAAGCTTTCTTT. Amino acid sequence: CASSPLLDTEAFF.

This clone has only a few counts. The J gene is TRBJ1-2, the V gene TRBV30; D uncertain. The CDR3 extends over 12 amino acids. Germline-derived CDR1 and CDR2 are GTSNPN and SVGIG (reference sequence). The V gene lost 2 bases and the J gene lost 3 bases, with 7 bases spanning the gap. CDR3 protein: CAWSRGHYGYTF. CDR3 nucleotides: TGTGCCTGGAGTCGAGGGCACTATGGCTACACCTTC.

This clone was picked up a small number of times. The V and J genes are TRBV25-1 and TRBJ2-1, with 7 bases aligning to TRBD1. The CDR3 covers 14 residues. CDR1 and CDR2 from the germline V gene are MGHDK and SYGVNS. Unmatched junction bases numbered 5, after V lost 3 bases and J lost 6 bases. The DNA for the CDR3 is TGTGCCAGCAGTGATCCTAGGGGGCCCAATGAGCAGTTCTTC. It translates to CASSDPRGPNEQFF.

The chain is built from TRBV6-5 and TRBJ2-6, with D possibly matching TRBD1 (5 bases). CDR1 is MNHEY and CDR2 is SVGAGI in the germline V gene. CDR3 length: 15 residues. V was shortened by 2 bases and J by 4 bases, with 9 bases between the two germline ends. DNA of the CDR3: TGTGCCAGCAGTTACGCAGGGTGGGGGGCCAACGTCCTGACTTTC. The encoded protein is CASSYAGWGANVLTF.

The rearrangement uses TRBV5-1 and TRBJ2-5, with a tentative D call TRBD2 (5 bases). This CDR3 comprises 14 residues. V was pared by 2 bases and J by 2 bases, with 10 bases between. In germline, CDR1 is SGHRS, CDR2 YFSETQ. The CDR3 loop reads CASSFQGGQETQYF. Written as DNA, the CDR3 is TGCGCCAGCAGCTTTCAAGGCGGGCAAGAGACCCAGTACTTC.

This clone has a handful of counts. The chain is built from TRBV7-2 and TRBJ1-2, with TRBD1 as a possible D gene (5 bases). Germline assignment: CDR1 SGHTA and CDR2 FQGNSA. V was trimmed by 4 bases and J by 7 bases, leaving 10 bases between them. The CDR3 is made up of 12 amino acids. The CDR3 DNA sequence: TGTGCCAGCAGCTCCCCGGGGGGTGGCTACACCTTC. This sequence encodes CASSSPGGGYTF.